This T cell receptor (beta chain) originates from a study of blood T cell repertoires in COVID-19. Turning to the study itself: The study drew acute and convalescent COVID-19 samples from the United States, Italy and Spain.

In the authors' workflow: Cell counts per sample came from amplifying reference gene primers. This table comes from immunoSEQ multiplex PCR, and its TCRdb copy is limited to in-frame clones, with some not included. The DNA was the basis for D and trimming; V, J and clone size are from that table. This table holds more than 50,000 clones, roughly 75% found once. After removal of 3 bases from V and 4 bases from J, the junction contained 7 bases not matched to a gene. The CDR3 is made up of 17 amino acids. Germline CDR1 is SNHLY and CDR2 is FYNNEI. The gene calls are TRBV2 and TRBJ2-6, with 9 bases lining up with TRBD2. The receptor was isolated from a human donor in a cohort sampled during active COVID-19. What was sequenced was peripheral blood. The CDR3 coding sequence is TGTGCCAGCAGTGACGGGGCGGGAGGGAACGGGGCCAACGTCCTGACTTTC. It codes for CASSDGAGGNGANVLTF.